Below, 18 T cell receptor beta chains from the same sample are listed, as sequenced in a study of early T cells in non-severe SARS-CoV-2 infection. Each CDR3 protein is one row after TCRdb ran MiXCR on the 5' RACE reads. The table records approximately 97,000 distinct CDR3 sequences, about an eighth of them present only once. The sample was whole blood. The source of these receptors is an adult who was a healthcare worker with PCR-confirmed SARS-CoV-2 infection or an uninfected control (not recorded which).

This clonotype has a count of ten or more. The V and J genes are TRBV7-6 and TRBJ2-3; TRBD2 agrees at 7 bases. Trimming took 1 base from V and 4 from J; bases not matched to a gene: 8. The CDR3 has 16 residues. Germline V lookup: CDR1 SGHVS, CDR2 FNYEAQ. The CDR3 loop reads CASSLDREDGSDTQYF. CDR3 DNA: TGTGCCAGCAGCTTAGATCGGGAGGACGGTTCAGATACGCAGTATTTT.

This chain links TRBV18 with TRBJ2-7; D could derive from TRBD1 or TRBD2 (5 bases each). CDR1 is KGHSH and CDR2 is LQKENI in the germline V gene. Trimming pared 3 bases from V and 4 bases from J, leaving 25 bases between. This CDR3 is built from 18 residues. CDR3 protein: CASSPDLWQGSRGYEQYF. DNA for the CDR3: TGTGCCAGCTCACCGGACCTCTGGCAGGGCAGTCGGGGATACGAGCAGTACTTC.

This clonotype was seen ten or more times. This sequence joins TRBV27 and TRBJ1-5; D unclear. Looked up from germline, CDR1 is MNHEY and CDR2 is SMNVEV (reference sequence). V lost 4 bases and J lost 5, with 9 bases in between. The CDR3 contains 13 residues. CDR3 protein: CASSWTKDQPQHF. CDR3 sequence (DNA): TGTGCCAGCAGTTGGACCAAAGATCAGCCCCAGCATTTT.

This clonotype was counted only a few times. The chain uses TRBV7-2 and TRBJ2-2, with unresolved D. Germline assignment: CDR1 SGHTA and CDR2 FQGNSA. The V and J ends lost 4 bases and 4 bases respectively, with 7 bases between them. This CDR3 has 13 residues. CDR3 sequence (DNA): TGTGCCAGCAGCTCCCGATCCACCGGGGAGCTGTTTTTT. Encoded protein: CASSSRSTGELFF.

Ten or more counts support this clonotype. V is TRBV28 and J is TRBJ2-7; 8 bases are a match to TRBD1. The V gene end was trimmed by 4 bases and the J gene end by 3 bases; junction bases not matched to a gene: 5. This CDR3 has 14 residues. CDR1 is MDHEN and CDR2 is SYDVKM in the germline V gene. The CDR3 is CASSWDRFRYEQYF. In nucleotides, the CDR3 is TGTGCCAGCAGTTGGGACAGGTTCCGCTACGAGCAGTACTTC.

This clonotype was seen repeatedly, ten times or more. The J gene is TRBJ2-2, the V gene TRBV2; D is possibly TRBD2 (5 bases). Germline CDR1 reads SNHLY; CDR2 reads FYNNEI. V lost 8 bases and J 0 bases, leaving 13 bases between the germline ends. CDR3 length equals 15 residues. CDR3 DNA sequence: TGTGCCAGCCGTCCCTCGGGGTCGAACACCGGGGAGCTGTTTTTT. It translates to CASRPSGSNTGELFF.

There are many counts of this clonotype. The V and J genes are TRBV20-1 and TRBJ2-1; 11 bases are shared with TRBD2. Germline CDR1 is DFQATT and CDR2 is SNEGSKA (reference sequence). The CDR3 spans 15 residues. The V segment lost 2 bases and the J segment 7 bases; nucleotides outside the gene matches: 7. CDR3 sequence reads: CSARLAGGEVNEQFF. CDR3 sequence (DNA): TGCAGTGCTAGACTAGCGGGAGGAGAGGTGAATGAGCAGTTCTTC.

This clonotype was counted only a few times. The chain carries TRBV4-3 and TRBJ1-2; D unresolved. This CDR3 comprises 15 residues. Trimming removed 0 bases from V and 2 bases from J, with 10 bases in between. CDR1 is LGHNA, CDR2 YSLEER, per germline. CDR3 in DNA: TGCGCCAGCAGCCAAGATTCCCGAGCGAACTATGGCTACACCTTC. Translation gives CASSQDSRANYGYTF.

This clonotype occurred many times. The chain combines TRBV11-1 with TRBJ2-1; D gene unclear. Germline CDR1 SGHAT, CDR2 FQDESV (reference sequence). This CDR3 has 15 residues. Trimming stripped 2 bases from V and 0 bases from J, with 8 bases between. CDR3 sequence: CASSLSSSSYNEQFF. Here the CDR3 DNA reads TGTGCCAGCAGCTTAAGTTCTTCCTCCTACAATGAGCAGTTCTTC.

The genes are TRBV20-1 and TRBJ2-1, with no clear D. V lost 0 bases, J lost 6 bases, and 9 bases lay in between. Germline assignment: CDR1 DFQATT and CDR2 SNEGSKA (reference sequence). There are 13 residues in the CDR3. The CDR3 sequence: CSARDLGLNEQFF. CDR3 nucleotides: TGCAGTGCTAGAGATCTCGGGCTCAATGAGCAGTTCTTC.

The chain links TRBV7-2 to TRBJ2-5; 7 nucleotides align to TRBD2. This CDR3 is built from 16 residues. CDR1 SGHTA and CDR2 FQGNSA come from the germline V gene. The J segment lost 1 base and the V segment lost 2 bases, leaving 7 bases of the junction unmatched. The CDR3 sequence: CASSLPRSSGQETQYF. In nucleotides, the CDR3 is TGTGCCAGCAGCTTACCACGCTCTAGCGGCCAAGAGACCCAGTACTTC.

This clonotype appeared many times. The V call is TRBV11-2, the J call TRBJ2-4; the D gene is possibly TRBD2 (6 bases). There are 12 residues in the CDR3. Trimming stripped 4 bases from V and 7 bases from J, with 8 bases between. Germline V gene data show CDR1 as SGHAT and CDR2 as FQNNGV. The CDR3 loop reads CASSWDLNIQYF. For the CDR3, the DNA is TGTGCCAGCAGCTGGGACTTGAACATTCAGTACTTC.

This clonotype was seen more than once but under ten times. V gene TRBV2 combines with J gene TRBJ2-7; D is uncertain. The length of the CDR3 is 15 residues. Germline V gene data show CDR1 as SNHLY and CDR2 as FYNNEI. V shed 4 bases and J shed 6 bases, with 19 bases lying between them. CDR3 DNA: TGTGCCAGCAGTGTGTCGGCAGGCCGATTCACCGAGCAGTACTTC. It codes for CASSVSAGRFTEQYF.

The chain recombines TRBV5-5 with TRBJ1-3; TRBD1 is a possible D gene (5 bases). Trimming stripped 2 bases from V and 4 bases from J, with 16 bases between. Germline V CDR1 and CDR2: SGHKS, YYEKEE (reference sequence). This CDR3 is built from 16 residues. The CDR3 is CASSFSLRGSGNTIYF. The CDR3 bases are TGTGCCAGCAGCTTCTCTTTGCGGGGGTCCGGAAACACCATATATTTT. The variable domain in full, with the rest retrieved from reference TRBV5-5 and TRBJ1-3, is DAGVTQSPTHLIKTRGQQVTLRCSPISGHKSVSWYQQVLGQGPQFIFQYYEKEERGRGNFPDRFSARQFPNYSSELNVNALLLGDSALYLCASSFSLRGSGNTIYFGEGSWLTVV.

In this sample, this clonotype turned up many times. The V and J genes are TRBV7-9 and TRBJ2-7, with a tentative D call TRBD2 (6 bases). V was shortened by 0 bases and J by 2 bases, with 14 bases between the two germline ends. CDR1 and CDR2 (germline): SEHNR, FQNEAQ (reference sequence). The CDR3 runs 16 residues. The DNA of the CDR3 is TGTGCCAGCAGCTTAGCGATGGGACTGGGAGCCTACGAGCAGTACTTC. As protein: CASSLAMGLGAYEQYF.

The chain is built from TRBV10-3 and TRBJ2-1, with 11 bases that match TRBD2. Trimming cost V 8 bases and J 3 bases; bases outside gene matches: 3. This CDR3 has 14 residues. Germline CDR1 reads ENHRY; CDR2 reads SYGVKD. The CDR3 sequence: CAIAGTSGYNEQFF. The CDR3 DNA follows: TGTGCCATCGCCGGGACTAGCGGCTACAATGAGCAGTTCTTC.

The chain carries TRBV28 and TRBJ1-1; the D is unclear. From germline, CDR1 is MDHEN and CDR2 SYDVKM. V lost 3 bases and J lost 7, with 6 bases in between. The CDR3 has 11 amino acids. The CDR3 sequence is CASSFLSEAFF. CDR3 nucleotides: TGTGCCAGCAGTTTCTTGAGTGAAGCTTTCTTT.

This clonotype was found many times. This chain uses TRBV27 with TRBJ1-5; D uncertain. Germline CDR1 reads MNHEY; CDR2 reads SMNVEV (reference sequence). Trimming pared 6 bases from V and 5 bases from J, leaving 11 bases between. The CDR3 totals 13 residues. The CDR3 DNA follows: TGTGCCAGCAGCCCTGACATCCATCAGCCCCAGCATTTT. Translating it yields CASSPDIHQPQHF.